These 26 T cell receptor beta chains share one sample of origin, sequenced in a study of a mutant IDH1 vaccine in newly diagnosed glioma (dated by TCRdb to 2020 to 2022). No antigen has been identified for these receptors. Library prep was done by the immunoSEQ multiplex PCR assay. Entries here come from immuneACCESS through TCRdb and include only in-frame sequences with V and J called. Some clones fail to appear in such tables; in the studies checked, an unresolved V gene covers under half of the shortfall, and the cause of the remainder is unknown. This sample has tens of thousands of clones in its table, and roughly 85% of those were observed once. The ten top clones hold roughly 4% of the sample. The sample's time point label is to be understood as: week 23, last vaccination. Each vaccine dose was 300 ug of a 20-mer mutant IDH1 peptide in Montanide, given subcutaneously with topical imiquimod.

This specimen was PBMCs, taken from a glioma patient whose treatment included an IDH1 peptide vaccine. These receptors originate from a man aged 25-45 years with glioma.

This chain uses TRBV28 with TRBJ2-3; D is perhaps TRBD1 or TRBD2 (5 bases each). V lost 5 bases, J lost 2 bases, and 14 bases lay in between. Germline CDR1 is MDHEN and CDR2 is SYDVKM. The CDR3 sequence is 15 residues long. The CDR3 protein is CASSLRGPITDTQYF. The CDR3, as DNA: TGTGCCAGCAGTCTGAGGGGCCCCATCACAGATACGCAGTATTTT.

The V call is TRBV5-6, the J call TRBJ2-1; possible D gene TRBD2, 6 bases. Trimming took off 5 bases at V and 1 base at J, with 16 bases between the two ends. Germline lookup yields CDR1 SGHDT and CDR2 YYEEEE. The CDR3 runs 16 residues. CDR3 in amino acids: CASSPAWGRSYNEQFF. CDR3 sequence (DNA): TGTGCCAGCAGTCCGGCCTGGGGGAGGTCCTACAATGAGCAGTTCTTC.

In its sample, this clone was seen a few times. The rearrangement joins TRBV4-2 to TRBJ1-1; D remains ambiguous. CDR1 and CDR2 from the germline V gene are LGHNA and YNFKEQ. The CDR3 consists of 16 residues. The V end lost 1 base, the J end lost 1 base, and 13 bases lay between the germline ends. The CDR3 DNA sequence: TGTGCCAGCAGCCAAGTGGCCGGGCAAAAGAACACTGAAGCTTTCTTT. It codes for CASSQVAGQKNTEAFF.

V and J are TRBV2 and TRBJ1-6; TRBD1 is a possible D gene (5 bases). This CDR3 region has 15 residues. Per germline, CDR1 SNHLY and CDR2 FYNNEI. Trimming took off 7 bases at V and 5 bases at J, with 15 bases between the two ends. The CDR3: CASIESGPHNSPLHF. CDR3 coding DNA: TGTGCCAGCATCGAATCGGGACCCCATAATTCACCCCTCCACTTT.

The chain employs TRBV29-1 and TRBJ1-2; D perhaps matches TRBD1 (6 bases). Deletions cut 7 bases from V and 5 bases from J, with 17 bases between. CDR3 length equals 13 residues. Per germline, CDR1 SQVTM and CDR2 ANQGSEA. The CDR3 is CSARDNGAYGYTF. The CDR3 bases are TGCAGCGCCCGGGACAACGGGGCGTATGGCTACACCTTC.

The chain recombines TRBV10-1 with TRBJ2-3; 10 positions match TRBD2. The germline CDR1 and CDR2 sequences are WNHNN and SYGVQD (reference sequence). Trimming removed 4 bases from V and 2 bases from J; junction bases left unmatched: 3. The CDR3 is made up of 15 amino acids. CDR3 DNA sequence: TGCGCCAGCAGTGCCGGGACTAGCGACACAGATACGCAGTATTTT. It is translated as CASSAGTSDTDTQYF.

The chain combines TRBV7-9 with TRBJ1-2, with 8 bases aligning to TRBD1. The germline V gene has CDR1 SEHNR and CDR2 FQNEAQ (reference sequence). There are 17 residues in the CDR3. V lost 3 bases and J lost 5; bases outside the gene matches: 14. The CDR3 nucleotides are TGTGCCAGCAGCTTGAAGACAGGGGAGGTTGTTCCTTATGGCTACACCTTC. This codes for CASSLKTGEVVPYGYTF.

This chain uses TRBV18 with TRBJ2-1; D not resolved. Trimming removed 3 bases from V and 7 bases from J, with 13 bases in between. Germline V gene lookup returns CDR1 KGHSH and CDR2 LQKENI. This CDR3 comprises 14 residues. CDR3 in amino acids: CASSPPPPNNEQFF. CDR3 DNA: TGTGCCAGCTCACCCCCACCGCCGAATAATGAGCAGTTCTTC.

This chain links TRBV18 with TRBJ2-7; D call uncertain. There are 13 residues in the CDR3. Germline lookup yields CDR1 KGHSH and CDR2 LQKENI. The V and J ends lost 1 base and 5 bases respectively, with 9 bases between them. The CDR3 reads CASSPRDIHEQYF. The CDR3 coding sequence is TGTGCCAGCTCACCACGGGATATCCACGAGCAGTACTTC.

This rearrangement joins TRBV7-8 to TRBJ1-4; 10 bases map to TRBD1. Germline V gene lookup returns CDR1 SGHVS and CDR2 FQNEAQ. V dropped 3 bases and J dropped 8; count of bases not matched to a gene: 9. This CDR3 spans 16 amino acids. In nucleotides, the CDR3 is TGTGCCAGCAGCTTGACGACAGGGGGCTTTAAGGAAAAACTGTTTTTT. Its protein is CASSLTTGGFKEKLFF.

The V call is TRBV4-1, the J call TRBJ1-5, with D maybe TRBD1 (6 bases). The germline V gene has CDR1 MGHRA and CDR2 YSYEKL. V was trimmed by 4 bases and J by 5 bases, leaving 9 bases between them. The CDR3 is 13 residues long. The CDR3 DNA sequence: TGCGCCAGCAGCCGTTCAGGGGATCAGCCCCAGCATTTT. This encodes CASSRSGDQPQHF.

V and J are TRBV30 and TRBJ1-4; perhaps TRBD1 as D (5 bases). CDR1 and CDR2 from the germline V gene are GTSNPN and SVGIG (reference sequence). The CDR3 consists of 13 residues. The V end was cut by 4 bases, the J end by 8 bases, with 14 bases between. The CDR3 region is CAWTTGTSEKLFF. The DNA for the CDR3 is TGTGCCTGGACCACGGGGACGTCCGAAAAACTGTTTTTT.

This chain connects TRBV27 to TRBJ2-3; D not resolved. Germline values: CDR1 MNHEY, CDR2 SMNVEV (reference sequence). V shed 7 bases and J shed 0 bases, with 14 bases lying between them. This CDR3 spans 15 amino acids. CDR3 nucleotide sequence: TGTGCCAGCAATACATACGTCGGGAGCACAGATACGCAGTATTTT. Translating it yields CASNTYVGSTDTQYF.

The chain links TRBV4-1 to TRBJ2-7, with D possibly being TRBD1 (6 bases). CDR1 and CDR2 (germline): MGHRA, YSYEKL. The CDR3 loop spans 16 amino acids. V gave up 4 bases and J gave up 4 bases, with 20 bases separating them. The CDR3 loop is CASSLHQGKGGYEQYF. The CDR3 DNA is TGCGCCAGCAGCCTTCATCAGGGGAAAGGGGGATACGAGCAGTACTTC.

This chain connects TRBV6-6 to TRBJ2-5, with D possibly TRBD1 on 5 matching bases. CDR1 is MNHNY and CDR2 is SVGAGI in the germline V gene (reference sequence). The length of the CDR3 is 14 residues. Trimming pared 0 bases from V and 4 bases from J, leaving 9 bases between. The CDR3 region is CASSYSQGRETQYF. CDR3 in DNA: TGTGCCAGCAGTTACTCTCAGGGTCGAGAGACCCAGTACTTC.

This chain joins TRBV4-1 and TRBJ1-3; D gene ambiguous. Germline CDR1 is MGHRA and CDR2 is YSYEKL. This CDR3 comprises 15 residues. Trimming cost V 5 bases and J 0 bases, with 11 bases left between them. CDR3: CASSFRLISGNTIYF. The CDR3 nucleotides read TGCGCCAGCAGCTTCCGGCTGATCTCTGGAAACACCATATATTTT.

The CDR3 nucleotides are TGTGCCAGCAGCTTGAATCAGTTTAACTATAATTCACCCCTCCACTTT. Encoded protein: CASSLNQFNYNSPLHF. The rearrangement joins TRBV5-5 to TRBJ1-6; D is unresolved. The CDR3 is 16 amino acids. V gave up 1 base and J gave up 3 bases, with 11 bases separating them. Germline CDR1 SGHKS, CDR2 YYEKEE (reference sequence).

This sequence joins TRBV30 and TRBJ2-2, with 9 bases identical to TRBD1. The CDR3 sequence is 16 residues long. J gave up 1 base and V 1 base, and 4 bases lay outside the gene matches. Germline CDR1 GTSNPN, CDR2 SVGIG (reference sequence). The CDR3 is CAWSATGQGNTGELFF. CDR3 bases: TGTGCCTGGAGTGCCACGGGACAGGGGAACACCGGGGAGCTGTTTTTT.

The V call is TRBV7-9, the J call TRBJ2-1, with 10 bases identical to TRBD2. V shed 1 base and J 8 bases; nucleotides not matched to a gene: 2. Germline CDR1 reads SEHNR; CDR2 reads FQNEAQ (reference sequence). The CDR3 loop spans 14 amino acids. The CDR3 loop is CASSLGLAGDEQFF. The CDR3 DNA reads as TGTGCCAGCAGCTTAGGCCTAGCGGGGGATGAGCAGTTCTTC.

This chain uses TRBV7-8 with TRBJ2-5; 8 bases line up with TRBD1. The J call may not be correct, given that the DNA end is closer to TRBJ2-7. CDR1 is SGHVS and CDR2 is FQNEAQ in the germline V gene. CDR3 length: 14 residues. The CDR3 DNA reads TGTGCCAGCAGCGTGGGACAGGAGATCTACGAGCAGTACTTC. It yields the protein CASSVGQEIYEQYF.

The chain carries TRBV10-1 and TRBJ2-1; D is possibly TRBD1 (7 bases). This CDR3 spans 15 amino acids. Germline lookup yields CDR1 WNHNN and CDR2 SYGVQD (reference sequence). V was cut by 3 bases and J by 7 bases, with 16 bases left in between. The CDR3 reads CASSDPGRGRNEQFF. CDR3 in DNA: TGCGCCAGCAGTGATCCTGGCAGGGGGAGGAATGAGCAGTTCTTC.

The gene calls are TRBV7-2 and TRBJ2-1; D possibly uses TRBD1 or TRBD2 (6 bases each). Germline V gives CDR1 SGHTA, CDR2 FQGNSA. The CDR3 totals 18 residues. V gave up 5 bases and J gave up 6 bases, with 26 bases separating them. DNA for the CDR3: TGTGCCAGCAGCGCCGTATTACGCCGGAGGGGGGCTCGCAATGAGCAGTTCTTC. Translated, it gives CASSAVLRRRGARNEQFF.

Points on this clone: At one boundary the junction diverges from the germline segment, which might be a read error. The chain couples TRBV19 to TRBJ1-6; possible D gene TRBD1, 6 bases. The CDR3 is made up of 17 amino acids. Germline-derived CDR1 and CDR2 are LNHDA and SQIVND (reference sequence). CDR3 coding DNA: TGTGCCAGTAGTATCGCACTGACAGGCAGGGGTAATCCACCCCTCCACTTT. Its translation: CASSIALTGRGNPPLHF.

The V and J genes are TRBV7-9 and TRBJ2-2, with 7 bases fitting TRBD1. This CDR3 comprises 15 residues. The germline V gene has CDR1 SEHNR and CDR2 FQNEAQ (reference sequence). The V segment lost 5 bases and the J segment 6 bases; nucleotides outside the gene matches: 9. DNA of the CDR3: TGTGCCAGCAGCGCAAGGATGACAGGGTCCGGGGAGCTGTTTTTT. Amino acid sequence: CASSARMTGSGELFF.

The chain joins TRBV30 to TRBJ1-2; no definite D call. V was clipped by 2 bases and J by 3 bases, with 10 bases between them. This CDR3 has 13 amino acids. Germline CDR1 and CDR2: GTSNPN and SVGIG (reference sequence). This CDR3 is CAWSPGSHYGYTF. CDR3 DNA: TGTGCCTGGAGTCCGGGGTCCCACTATGGCTACACCTTC.

The chain has TRBV10-2 and TRBJ2-3; a weak D match, TRBD2 (6 bases). Trimming left V 4 bases short and J 4 bases short, with 15 bases between. This CDR3 is built from 15 residues. CDR1 is WSHSY, CDR2 SAAADI, per germline. CDR3 DNA: TGCGCCAGCAGTGGGGACTGGACCGGAGCAGATACGCAGTATTTT. This translates into CASSGDWTGADTQYF.